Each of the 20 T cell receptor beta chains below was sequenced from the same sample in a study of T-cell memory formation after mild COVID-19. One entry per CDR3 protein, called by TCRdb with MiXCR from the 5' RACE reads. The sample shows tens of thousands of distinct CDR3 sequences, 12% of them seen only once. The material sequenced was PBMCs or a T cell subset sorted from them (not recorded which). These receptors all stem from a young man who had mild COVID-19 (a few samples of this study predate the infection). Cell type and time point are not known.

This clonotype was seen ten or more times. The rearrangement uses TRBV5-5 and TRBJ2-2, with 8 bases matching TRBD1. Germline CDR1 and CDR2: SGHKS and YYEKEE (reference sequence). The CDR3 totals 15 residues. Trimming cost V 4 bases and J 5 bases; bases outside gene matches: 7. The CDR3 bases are TGTGCCAGCAGCAACCAGGGGGCGCGTACCGGGGAGCTGTTTTTT. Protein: CASSNQGARTGELFF. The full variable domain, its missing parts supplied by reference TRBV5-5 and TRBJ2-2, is DAGVTQSPTHLIKTRGQQVTLRCSPISGHKSVSWYQQVLGQGPQFIFQYYEKEERGRGNFPDRFSARQFPNYSSELNVNALLLGDSALYLCASSNQGARTGELFFGEGSRLTVL.

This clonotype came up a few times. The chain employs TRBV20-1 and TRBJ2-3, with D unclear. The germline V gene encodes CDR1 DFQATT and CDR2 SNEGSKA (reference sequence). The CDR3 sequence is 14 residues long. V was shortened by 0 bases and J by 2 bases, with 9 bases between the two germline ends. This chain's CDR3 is CSARDLFDTDTQYF. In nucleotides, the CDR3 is TGCAGTGCTAGAGATCTTTTTGACACAGATACGCAGTATTTT.

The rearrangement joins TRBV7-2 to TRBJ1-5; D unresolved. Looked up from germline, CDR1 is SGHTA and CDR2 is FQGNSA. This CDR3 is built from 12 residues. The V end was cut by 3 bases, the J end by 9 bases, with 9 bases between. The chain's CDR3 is CASSFLSMPQHF. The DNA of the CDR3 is TGTGCCAGCAGCTTCCTATCTATGCCCCAGCATTTT.

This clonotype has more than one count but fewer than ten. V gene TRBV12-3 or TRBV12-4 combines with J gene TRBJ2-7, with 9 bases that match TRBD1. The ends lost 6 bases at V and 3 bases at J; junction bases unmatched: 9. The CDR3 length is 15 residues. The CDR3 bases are TGTGCCAGCAGGGGCTCCGGGACAGGGAACTACGAGCAGTACTTC. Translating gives CASRGSGTGNYEQYF.

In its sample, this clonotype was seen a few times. CDR3 sequence reads: CASSQGIWNEKLFF. CDR3 in DNA: TGTGCCAGCAGCCAAGGGATCTGGAATGAAAAACTGTTTTTT. The chain joins TRBV14 to TRBJ1-4; D ambiguous. Germline CDR1 reads SGHDN; CDR2 reads FVKESK. V gave up 1 base and J gave up 5 bases, with 8 bases separating them. The CDR3 contains 14 residues.

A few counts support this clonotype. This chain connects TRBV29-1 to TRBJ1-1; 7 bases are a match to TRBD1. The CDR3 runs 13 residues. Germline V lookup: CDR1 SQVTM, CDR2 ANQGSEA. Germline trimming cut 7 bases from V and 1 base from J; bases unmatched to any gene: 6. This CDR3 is CSATGQTNTEAFF. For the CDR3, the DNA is TGCAGCGCCACGGGACAGACGAACACTGAAGCTTTCTTT.

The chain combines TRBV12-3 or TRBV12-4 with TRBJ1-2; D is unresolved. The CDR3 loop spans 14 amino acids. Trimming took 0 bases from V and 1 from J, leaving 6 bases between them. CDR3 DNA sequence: TGTGCCAGCAGTTTAGCGAGTTTTAACTATGGCTACACCTTC. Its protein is CASSLASFNYGYTF.

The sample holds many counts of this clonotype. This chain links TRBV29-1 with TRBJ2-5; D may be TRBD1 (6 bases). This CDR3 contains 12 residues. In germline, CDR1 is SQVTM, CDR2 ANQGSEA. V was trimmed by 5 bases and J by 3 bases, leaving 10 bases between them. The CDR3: CSVQRTEETQYF. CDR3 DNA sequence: TGCAGCGTTCAAAGGACAGAAGAGACCCAGTACTTC.

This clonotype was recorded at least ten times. The CDR3 nucleotides are TGTGCCAGCAGTTTCACGGGGGGTTCCTACGAGCAGTACTTC. It translates to CASSFTGGSYEQYF. V gene TRBV7-2 combines with J gene TRBJ2-7, with TRBD2 identical over 7 bases. Germline V gives CDR1 SGHTA, CDR2 FQGNSA. Germline trimming cut 6 bases from V and 1 base from J; bases unmatched to any gene: 6. The CDR3 consists of 14 residues.

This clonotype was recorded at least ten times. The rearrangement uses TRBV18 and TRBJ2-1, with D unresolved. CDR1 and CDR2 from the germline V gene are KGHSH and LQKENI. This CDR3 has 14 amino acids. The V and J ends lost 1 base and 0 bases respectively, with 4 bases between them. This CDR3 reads CASSPQASYNEQFF. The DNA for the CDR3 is TGTGCCAGCTCACCACAGGCCTCCTACAATGAGCAGTTCTTC.

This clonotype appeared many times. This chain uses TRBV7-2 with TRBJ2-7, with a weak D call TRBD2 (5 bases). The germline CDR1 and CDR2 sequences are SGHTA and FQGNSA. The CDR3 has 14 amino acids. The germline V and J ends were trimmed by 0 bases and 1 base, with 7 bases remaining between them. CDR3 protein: CASSLAGNSYEQYV. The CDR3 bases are TGTGCCAGCAGCTTAGCCGGGAATTCCTACGAGCAGTACGTC.

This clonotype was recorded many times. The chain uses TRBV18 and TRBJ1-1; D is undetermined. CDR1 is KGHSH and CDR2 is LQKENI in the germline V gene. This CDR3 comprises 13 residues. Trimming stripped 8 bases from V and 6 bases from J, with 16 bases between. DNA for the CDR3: TGTGCCAGCACATTAACGGCGACCCCTGAAGCTTTCTTT. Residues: CASTLTATPEAFF.

The CDR3 loop reads CASSFGPAGYTF. In DNA form, the CDR3 reads TGTGCCAGCAGCTTCGGACCAGCTGGCTACACCTTC. This chain uses TRBV7-9 with TRBJ1-2; D not certain. The CDR3 is 12 amino acids. V was pared by 3 bases and J by 7 bases, with 9 bases between. Germline V gene sequence: CDR1 SEHNR, CDR2 FQNEAQ (reference sequence).

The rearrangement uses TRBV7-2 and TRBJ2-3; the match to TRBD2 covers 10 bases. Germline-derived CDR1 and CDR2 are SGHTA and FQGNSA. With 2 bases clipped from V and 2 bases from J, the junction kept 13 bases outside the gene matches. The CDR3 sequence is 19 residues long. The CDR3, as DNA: TGTGCCAGCAGCTTATTAGGGCTAGCGGGGGCCTATGTCACAGATACGCAGTATTTT. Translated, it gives CASSLLGLAGAYVTDTQYF.

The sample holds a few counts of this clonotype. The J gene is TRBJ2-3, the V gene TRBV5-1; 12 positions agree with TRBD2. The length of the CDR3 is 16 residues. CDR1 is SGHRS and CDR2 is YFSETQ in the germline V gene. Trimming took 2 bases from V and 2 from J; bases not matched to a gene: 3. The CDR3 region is CASSLLAGGLTDTQYF. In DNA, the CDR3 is TGCGCCAGCAGCTTACTAGCGGGGGGCCTCACAGATACGCAGTATTTT.

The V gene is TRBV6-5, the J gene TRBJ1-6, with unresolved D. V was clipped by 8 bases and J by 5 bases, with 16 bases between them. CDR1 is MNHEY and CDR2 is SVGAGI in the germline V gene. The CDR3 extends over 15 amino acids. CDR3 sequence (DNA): TGTGCCAGCTCCCTGGCGGGTGTGAATAATTCACCCCTCCACTTT. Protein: CASSLAGVNNSPLHF.

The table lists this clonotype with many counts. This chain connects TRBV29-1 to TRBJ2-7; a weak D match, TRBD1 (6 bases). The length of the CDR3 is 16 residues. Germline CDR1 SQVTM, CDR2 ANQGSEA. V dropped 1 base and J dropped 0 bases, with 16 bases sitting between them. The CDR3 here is CSVEGAQGKGSYEQYF. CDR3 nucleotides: TGCAGCGTTGAAGGAGCCCAGGGGAAGGGCTCCTACGAGCAGTACTTC.

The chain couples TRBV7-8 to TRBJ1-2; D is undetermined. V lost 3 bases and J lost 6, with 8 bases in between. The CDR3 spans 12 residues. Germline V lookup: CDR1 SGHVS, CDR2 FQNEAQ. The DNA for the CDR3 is TGTGCCAGCAGCTTTACGGGGAATGGCTACACCTTC. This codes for CASSFTGNGYTF.

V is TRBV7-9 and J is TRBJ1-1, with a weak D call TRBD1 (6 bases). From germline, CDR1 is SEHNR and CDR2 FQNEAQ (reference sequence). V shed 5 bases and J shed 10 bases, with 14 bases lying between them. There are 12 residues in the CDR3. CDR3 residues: CASSTDSRTAFF. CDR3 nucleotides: TGTGCCAGCAGCACGGACAGCCGCACAGCTTTCTTT.

CDR3 coding DNA: TGCGCCAGCAGCCCCTCGAACACTGAAGCTTTCTTT. This translates into CASSPSNTEAFF. The chain links TRBV5-1 to TRBJ1-1; D is uncertain. Germline V CDR1 and CDR2: SGHRS, YFSETQ. The CDR3 spans 12 residues. V was cut by 4 bases and J by 1 base, with 5 bases left in between.